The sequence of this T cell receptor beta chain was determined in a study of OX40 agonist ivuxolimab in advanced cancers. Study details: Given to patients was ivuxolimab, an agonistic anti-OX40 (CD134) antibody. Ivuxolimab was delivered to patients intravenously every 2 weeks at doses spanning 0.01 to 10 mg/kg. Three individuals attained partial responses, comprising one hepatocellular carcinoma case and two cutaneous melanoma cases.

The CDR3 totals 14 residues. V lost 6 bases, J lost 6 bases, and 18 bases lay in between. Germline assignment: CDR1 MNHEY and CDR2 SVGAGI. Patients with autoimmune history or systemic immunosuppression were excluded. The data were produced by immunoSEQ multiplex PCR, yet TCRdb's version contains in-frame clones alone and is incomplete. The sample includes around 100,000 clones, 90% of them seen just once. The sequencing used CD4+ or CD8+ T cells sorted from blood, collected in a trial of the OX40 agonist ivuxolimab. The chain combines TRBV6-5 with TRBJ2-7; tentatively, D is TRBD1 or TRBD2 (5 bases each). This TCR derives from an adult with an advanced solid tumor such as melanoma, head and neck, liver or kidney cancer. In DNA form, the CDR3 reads TGTGCCAGCAGCGATCCGGGACGGGCCCTCGAGCAGTACTTC. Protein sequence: CASSDPGRALEQYF.